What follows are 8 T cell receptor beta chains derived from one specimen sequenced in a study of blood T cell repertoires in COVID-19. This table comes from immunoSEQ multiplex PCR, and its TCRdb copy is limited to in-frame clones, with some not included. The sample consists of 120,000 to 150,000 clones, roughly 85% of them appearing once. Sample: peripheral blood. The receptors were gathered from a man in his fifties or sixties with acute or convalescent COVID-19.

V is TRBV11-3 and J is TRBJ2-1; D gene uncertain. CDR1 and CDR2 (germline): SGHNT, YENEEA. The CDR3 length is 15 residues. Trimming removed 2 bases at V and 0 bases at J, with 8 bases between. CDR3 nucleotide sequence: TGTGCCAGCAGCTTAAGGTCTAGCTCCTACAATGAGCAGTTCTTC. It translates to CASSLRSSSYNEQFF.

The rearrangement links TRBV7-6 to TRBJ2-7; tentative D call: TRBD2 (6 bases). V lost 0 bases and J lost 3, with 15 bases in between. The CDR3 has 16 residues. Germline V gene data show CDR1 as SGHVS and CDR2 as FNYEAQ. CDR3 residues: CASSLAGSGSDYEQYF. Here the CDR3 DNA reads TGTGCCAGCAGCTTAGCTGGTAGCGGCTCGGACTACGAGCAGTACTTC.

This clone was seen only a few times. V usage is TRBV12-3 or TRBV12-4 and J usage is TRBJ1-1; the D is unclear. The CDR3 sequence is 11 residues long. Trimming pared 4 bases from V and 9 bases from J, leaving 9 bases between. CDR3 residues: CASSYQQQAFF. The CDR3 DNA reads TGTGCCAGCAGTTACCAACAGCAAGCTTTCTTT.

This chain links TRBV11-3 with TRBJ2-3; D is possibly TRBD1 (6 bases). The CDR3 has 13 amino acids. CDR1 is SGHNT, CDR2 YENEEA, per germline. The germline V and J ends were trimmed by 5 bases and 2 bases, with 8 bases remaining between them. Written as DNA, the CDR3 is TGTGCCAGCAGCGGACAGCACACAGATACGCAGTATTTT. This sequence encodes CASSGQHTDTQYF.

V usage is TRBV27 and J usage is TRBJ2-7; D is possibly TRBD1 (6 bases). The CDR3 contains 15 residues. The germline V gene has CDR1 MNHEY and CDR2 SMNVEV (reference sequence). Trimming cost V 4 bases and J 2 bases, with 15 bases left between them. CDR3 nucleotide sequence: TGTGCCAGCAGTTACCACAGGGATTTCCCCTACGAGCAGTACTTC. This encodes CASSYHRDFPYEQYF.

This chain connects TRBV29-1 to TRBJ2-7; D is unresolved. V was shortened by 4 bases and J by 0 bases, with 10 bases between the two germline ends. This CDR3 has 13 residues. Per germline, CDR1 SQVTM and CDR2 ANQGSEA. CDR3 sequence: CSVVVRISYEQYF. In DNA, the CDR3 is TGCAGCGTTGTGGTCAGAATCTCCTACGAGCAGTACTTC.

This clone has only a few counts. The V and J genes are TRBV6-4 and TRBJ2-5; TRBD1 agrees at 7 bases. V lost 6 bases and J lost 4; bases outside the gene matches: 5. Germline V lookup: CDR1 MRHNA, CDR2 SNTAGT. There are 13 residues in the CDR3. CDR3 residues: CASSRDRGETQYF. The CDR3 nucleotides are TGTGCCAGCAGCCGGGACAGAGGAGAGACCCAGTACTTC.

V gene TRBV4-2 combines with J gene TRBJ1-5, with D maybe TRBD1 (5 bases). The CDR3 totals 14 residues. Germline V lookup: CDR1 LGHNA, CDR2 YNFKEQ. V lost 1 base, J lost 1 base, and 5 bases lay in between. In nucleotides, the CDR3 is TGTGCCAGCAGCCAAGGGGGCAGCAATCAGCCCCAGCATTTT. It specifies CASSQGGSNQPQHF.